This TCR beta chain was captured by sequencing in a study of cytomegalovirus exposure and HLA in healthy donors (dated by TCRdb to 2017 to 2019). For context, the study as a whole: In an earlier analysis of 587 of the donors, less than 350 Gb of sequence data and approximately 120 million unique TCR beta sequences from about 190 million T cells were reported. A later analysis re-analyzed previously published TCR beta repertoires from several hundred donors and added high-resolution HLA genotyping to study TCR occurrence patterns. An earlier analysis of some 500 of the donors applied high-throughput TCR beta sequencing to assess whether each TCR beta V gene segment acted as functional or pseudogenic. The study used immunosequencing to profile the T cell repertoires of several hundred subjects and linked those repertoires to cytomegalovirus serostatus. A later genetic analysis took genome-wide SNP genotypes for about three fifths of the 666 donors and used that subset as a discovery cohort. To predict cytomegalovirus infection status, the study brought together high-throughput TCR immunosequencing, statistical association of individual TCRs with disease status, and machine learning. An early release that covered around 590 HLA-typed donors contained approximately 300 gigabases of sequencing data and about 93 million unique TCR sequences. Of the 300 to 450 genotyped donors, over 65% fell in the genetic ancestry cluster associated with self-reported Caucasian donors. All discovery cohort repertoires had been generated on a single sequencing platform. Roughly five DR-DQ haplotypes were handled as single units for association and clustering, since linkage in the cohort was strong. A separate validation cohort of 90 to 150 different subjects was used in addition to the approximately 640-subject first cohort. HLA typing included class I and class II loci at four-digit resolution. Rather than using new phenotypic data, the later analysis identified candidate immune exposures from TCR beta sequences and from how often those sequences occurred across donors. On average, around 200,000 unique TCR beta nucleotide sequences were sequenced per donor among several hundred genotyped donors of the cohort, with roughly 18% of those sequences being non-productive. Typing coverage differed by locus: A, B, C, DRB1 and DQB1 were typed in roughly 629-630 donors, DQA1 in approximately 520, DPA1 in roughly 590, and DPB1 in 450 to 480. The aim of the study was to test whether cataloging public T cell receptors could identify signatures of past pathogen exposure. Alongside the repertoire data, information on donor age, sex, ethnicity and CMV serostatus was compiled. Summary of the overall study and its limitations: A later genetic analysis associated a missense DCLRE1C variant with V-gene and J-gene trimming of TCR beta chains, and an independent cohort replicated the association. Cytomegalovirus status was reported to be diagnosed by the classifier with high specificity and sensitivity in both the original and validation cohorts. According to a later analysis, parvovirus B19, influenza, CMV and Epstein-Barr virus appeared linked to several top co-occurrence clusters. Strong co-occurrence of HLA alleles, especially DR and DQ, made assigning TCR associations to individual alleles difficult. A few of the identified cytomegalovirus-associated TCR beta chains were confirmed in vitro to be specific for cytomegalovirus antigens. Because HLA typing was unavailable for some donors at each locus, only the typed subset was used in association tests. In a later analysis, most CMV-associated TCR beta chains were found to appear HLA-restricted, with HLA associations seemingly driven largely by CMV exposure. According to a later analysis, TCR association rates differed among HLA loci, with DRB1 alleles showing the most associated TCRs and HLA-C alleles showing the fewest. Seventeen rarely observed V segments, including chromosome 9 orphons, were excluded from the earlier analysis of several hundred of the donors because counts were too low. The 87-base-pair reads could not distinguish some IMGT-functional V segments, including TRBV6-2 and TRBV6-3, so those segments were excluded. For the cohort, immune exposure information was limited to CMV serostatus. Most TCR sequences were observed very rarely across donors, whereas some public TCRs were present in many individuals. In an earlier analysis of 587 of the donors, most TCR beta V segments were observed in productive rearrangements about 87% or about 30% of the time, broadly matching IMGT annotations. The authors suggested that the approach could potentially be generalized to other disease states and immunological phenotypes. Linkage disequilibrium might explain the correlated functional status among segregating V segments, but an unknown experimental factor could not be excluded. At a false discovery rate of 0.05, a later analysis linked 16,951 TCR beta sequences to specific HLA alleles. A further reported finding was that TCR beta sequences accurately predicted the HLA-A and HLA-B alleles for most subjects in the first cohort. The study listed approximately 160 TCR beta chains as associated with cytomegalovirus. This cohort had only TCR beta chains sequenced, and the lack of alpha or paired-chain data limited which features could be detected. According to a later genetic analysis, donors in an Asian-associated ancestry cluster had fewer N-insertions in productive TCRs than the approximately 670-donor mean. Roughly uniform sequencing depth across donors was assumed in presence/absence analyses, although this assumption may not hold. The sequencing pipeline was judged likely to have produced a cluster of highly shared sequence variants as a technical artifact. In a later analysis, HLA-associated TCR beta chains were found to be more clonally expanded and to have lower generation probabilities than equally common non-associated chains.

With respect to this clone: The antigen it binds to is not known. No base quality information exists; no much larger clone differs at one position.

In total, roughly 670 healthy bone marrow donors made up the cohort. At the time of sampling, all cohort members were nominally healthy, though unrecorded immune exposures were likely present. The donor tested CMV seronegative, placing the donor among the 350 to 400 seronegative members of the cohort. Each donor provided a peripheral blood sample, and peripheral blood mononuclear cells were used for TCR beta sequencing. Genomic DNA was extracted from the blood cell samples with the Qiagen DNeasy Blood Extraction Kit. The library relied on the immunoSEQ multiplex PCR assay. For the multiplex PCR, a mixture combining 60 forward primers for TCR Vbeta segments and 13 reverse primers for TCR Jbeta segments was used. A multiplex PCR assay on genomic DNA amplified the CDR3 region of rearranged TCR beta genes. The Illumina HiSeq System was used to sequence the amplified TCR beta libraries as 87-base-pair reads. Concerning the study's data processing: A later analysis counted approximately 84 million unique TCR beta chains across the 550 to 750 repertoires, and 9.5 million to 11 million of these chains were shared by at least two donors. Raw reads were error-corrected and collapsed into unique sequences with a nearest-neighbor algorithm that merged closely related sequences to remove PCR and sequencing errors. To assign V, D and J gene segments, CDR3 sequences were aligned to IMGT reference sequences. For a sequence to be retained, a match of at least six nucleotides to both a V gene segment and a J gene segment was required. Rearrangements were classified as productive when the CDR3 lacked stop codons and remained in frame with V and J, and all other rearrangements were classified as non-productive. Following IMGT convention, CDR3 was defined as the stretch from the second conserved V-encoded cysteine up to the conserved J-encoded phenylalanine. The earlier analysis of more than 450 of the donors excluded sequences that lacked an unambiguous match to a single V gene segment. In an earlier analysis of a few hundred of the donors, V segments were called functional above 56.7% productive rearrangements and were called segregating when the between-donor standard deviation exceeded 5%. A statistical classification framework was built for diagnosing cytomegalovirus status from the catalog of TCR beta chain sequences. In a later analysis, TCR nucleotide sequences were compared against IMGT/GENE-DB human TR gene sequences so that V and J genes could be assigned. Using the TCRdist pipeline, a later analysis assigned CDR3 sequences along with most-parsimonious VDJ recombination scenarios. A later analysis defined each TCR beta chain by its CDR3 amino acid sequence plus V-gene family, and excluded reads lacking a unique V-gene family. A later analysis removed nearly 600 highly shared, low-generation-probability nucleotide sequences to deal with suspected cross-contamination and a sequencing artifact. In a later analysis, a clonal expansion index was calculated for each public chain from normalized within-repertoire ranks of inferred template counts. Generation probabilities in a later analysis came from a VDJ recombination model fitted to out-of-frame rearrangements, and those results were checked against IGoR. In a later analysis, hypergeometric tests were used to score TCR-TCR, TCR-HLA and TCR-CMV co-occurrence, with a repertoire-size bias correction applied to TCR pairs. A later analysis estimated false discovery rates by permuting HLA or CMV assignments 20 times. In a later analysis, co-occurring TCRs were grouped with DBSCAN, and TCRdist sequence similarity was added when clustering was performed within HLA-allele-positive subsets. Repertoires with fewer than 30,000 or more than 120,000 public chains were left out of co-occurrence clustering, as were four to six repertoires with anomalous nucleotide sharing. The clones in this table, taken by TCRdb from immuneACCESS, are in-frame only. Not every clone is retained; where verified, under half of the shortfall comes from an unresolved V gene, and the cause of the rest is unknown. V, J and clone size are those of that table, while D and trimming were read from the DNA. In this sample the table shows about 160,000 clones, less than 85% of which occur a single time. 1% of the sample belongs to the ten largest clones.

V is pared back by 0 bases and J by 5 bases, with 10 bases lying between the germline termini. From the cysteine up to the phenylalanine, the CDR3 has a length of 14 residues. Just CDR3 DNA is preserved here, 42 bases in frame from base 1. CDR1 and CDR2 (SGHAT, FQNNGV) derive from the germline V gene. This TCR was recovered from a boy younger than 10 in good health and CMV-seronegative. The receptor chain draws on TRBV11-2 and TRBJ2-5; the D gene is perhaps TRBD1, on 7 matching bases. The sample was PBMCs. The CDR3 protein is CASSLDPGGETQYF. The bases read TGTGCCAGCAGCTTAGATCCAGGGGGGGAGACCCAGTACTTC.